The rows below give T cell receptor beta chains drawn from one sample of a study of T-cell reconstitution after alpha-beta-depleted transplantation in children. A single record per CDR3 protein comes from TCRdb applying MiXCR to the PCR reads. The repertoire includes some 200,000 distinct CDR3 sequences, about 8.2% of them detected once, and less than 40% sits in the top ten. Source: PBMCs, mostly from graft donor cells, taken 360 days after TCRalphabeta/CD19-depleted stem cell transplant. The receptor source for this set is a male patient aged 2 to 9 who had a stem cell transplant for acute myeloid leukemia, so the T cells may come from the graft donor. Each CDR3 is given with its conserved first and last residue. The D gene is left open where the match is weak. Expanded clones are given a class, and other clones once, few, many or no size at all.

cdr3_length	v_call	clone_size	j_call	d_call	cdr3_nt	cdr3_aa
16	TRBV7-2	few	TRBJ2-5	TRBD1	TGTGCCAGCAGCTCACGGACAGGTTTTATCGGAGGGACCCAGTACTTC	CASSSRTGFIGGTQYF
14	TRBV28	few	TRBJ2-7	TRBD1	TGTGCCAGCAGTTCGGGACAGGGCATCTACGAGCAGTACTTC	CASSSGQGIYEQYF
15	TRBV5-1	few	TRBJ2-3	-	TGCGCCAGCAGCTTGGAGGGCCGCAGCACAGATACGCAGTATTTT	CASSLEGRSTDTQYF
13	TRBV18	many	TRBJ2-2	TRBD1	TGTGCCAGCAGGACAGGGGACACCGGGGAGCTGTTTTTT	CASRTGDTGELFF
13	TRBV20-1	few	TRBJ2-7	TRBD2	TGCAGTGCACTCAGCGGGAGTGAATACGAGCAGTACTTC	CSALSGSEYEQYF
16	TRBV12-3/TRBV12-4	few	TRBJ2-3	TRBD2	TGTGCCAGCAGTTTCCTGACTAGCGGGGGCACAGATACGCAGTATTTT	CASSFLTSGGTDTQYF
12	TRBV5-1	-	TRBJ1-2	TRBD1	TGCGCCAGCAGCAGGACAGGGAATGGCTACACCTTC	CASSRTGNGYTF
17	TRBV12-3/TRBV12-4	many	TRBJ2-2	-	TGTGCCAGCAGTTACCCTATTGCACAGCAGAACACCGGGGAGCTGTTTTTT	CASSYPIAQQNTGELFF
13	TRBV5-1	many	TRBJ2-7	TRBD1	TGCGCCAGCACACAGGGGCCCTCCTACGAGCAGTACTTC	CASTQGPSYEQYF
15	TRBV10-3	many	TRBJ2-3	TRBD2	TGTGCCATCAGGCCTAGCGGGACTAGCACAGATACGCAGTATTTT	CAIRPSGTSTDTQYF
13	TRBV19	-	TRBJ2-5	TRBD1	TGTGCCAGTAGTGCGGACAGGGAAGAGACCCAGTACTTC	CASSADREETQYF
16	TRBV2	-	TRBJ2-3	-	TGTGCCAGCAGTTGGGACTCCCAAGTGGCGGAAGATACGCAGTATTTT	CASSWDSQVAEDTQYF
14	TRBV6-6	few	TRBJ1-5	-	TGTGCCAGCAGTTCAGCAGGCCACAATCAGCCCCAGCATTTT	CASSSAGHNQPQHF
18	TRBV25-1	many	TRBJ1-6	-	TGTGCCAGCAGTGAATGGGGCGTGAGGGTGGATCGTAATTCACCCCTCCACTTT	CASSEWGVRVDRNSPLHF
18	TRBV11-1	-	TRBJ1-4	-	TGTGCCAGCAGCTTAGCTCAGGGAGGAGGCGCAACTAATGAAAAACTGTTTTTT	CASSLAQGGGATNEKLFF
15	TRBV7-2	many	TRBJ2-3	TRBD2	TGTGCCAGCAGCTTTTATAGCGGGAGCGCAGATACGCAGTATTTT	CASSFYSGSADTQYF
14	TRBV6-1	-	TRBJ1-5	-	TGTGCCAGCAGTGGAGATGGGGGGCTTCAGCCCCAGCATTTT	CASSGDGGLQPQHF
13	TRBV12-3/TRBV12-4	many	TRBJ2-7	-	TGTGCCAGCAGACGGGACGACTCCTACGAGCAGTACTTC	CASRRDDSYEQYF
15	TRBV20-1	-	TRBJ2-7	TRBD1	TGCTGTGTAGGACAGGGTCCCTCGGGGAACTACGAGCAGTACTTC	CCVGQGPSGNYEQYF
13	TRBV29-1	many	TRBJ2-7	-	TGCAGCGCTCCGGACCCGCGCTCCTACGAGCAGTACTTC	CSAPDPRSYEQYF
12	TRBV12-5	many	TRBJ2-2	-	TGTGCTAGTCGGACCTTCGGGCGGGAGCTGTTTTTT	CASRTFGRELFF
13	TRBV7-8	few	TRBJ1-1	TRBD1	TGTGCCAGCAGCTTAATAAGGGGGCGCGCGGCTTTCTTT	CASSLIRGRAAFF
16	TRBV4-1	few	TRBJ2-7	-	TGCGCCATGCGCCAAGATCCACAGGTTTGGTACTACGAGCAGTACTTC	CAMRQDPQVWYYEQYF
15	TRBV5-1	-	TRBJ1-3	-	TGCGCCAGCAGCTTGGAAGGGTTCTCTGGAAACACCATATATTTT	CASSLEGFSGNTIYF
15	TRBV7-8	few	TRBJ1-5	TRBD1	TGTGCCAGCAGCTTGGAGCGGACAGGCCGGCAGCCCCAGCATTTT	CASSLERTGRQPQHF
12	TRBV12-3/TRBV12-4	few	TRBJ1-1	-	TGTGCCAGCAGTTTAAGGGGCTTCAGGGCTTTCTTT	CASSLRGFRAFF
17	TRBV28	few	TRBJ2-5	-	TGTGCCAGCAGTTTCGGCGAGATCCAGTCCTTCCAAGAGACCCAGTACTTC	CASSFGEIQSFQETQYF
17	TRBV27	many	TRBJ2-1	-	TGTGCCAGCAGTTTGTACTCGGCTTCGAGTTTCCACAATGAGCAGTTCTTC	CASSLYSASSFHNEQFF
14	TRBV15	many	TRBJ2-5	TRBD2	TGTGCCACCAGCAGAGGTGGACTAGCGGAGACCCAGTACTTC	CATSRGGLAETQYF
17	TRBV4-3	many	TRBJ2-2	-	TGCGCCAGCAGCCAAGTTAACGGGGGAGGCAACACCGGGGAGCTGTTTTTT	CASSQVNGGGNTGELFF
18	TRBV7-3	many	TRBJ1-1	TRBD1	TGTGCCAGCAGCTTAACGGATCCGGGACAGCAAACGAACACTGAAGCTTTCTTT	CASSLTDPGQQTNTEAFF
18	TRBV21-1	-	TRBJ1-5	-	TGTGCCAGCAGCAAATCGAATGGGACAGGGGGCCCGTATCAGCCCCAGCATTTT	CASSKSNGTGGPYQPQHF
12	TRBV6-6	many	TRBJ1-1	-	TGTGCCAGCAGTTACAGGGACACTGAAGCTTTCTTT	CASSYRDTEAFF
14	TRBV2	-	TRBJ2-3	-	TGTGCCAGCAGTGTCATCGGCGGGCAAGGTACGCAGTATTTT	CASSVIGGQGTQYF
15	TRBV7-9	-	TRBJ2-5	-	TGTGCCAGCAGCTTAGCGGGGACCGAGCGAGAGACCCAGTACTTC	CASSLAGTERETQYF
13	TRBV4-2	few	TRBJ2-5	-	TGTGCCAGCAGCCAAGAAAGGACAGAGACCCAGTACTTC	CASSQERTETQYF